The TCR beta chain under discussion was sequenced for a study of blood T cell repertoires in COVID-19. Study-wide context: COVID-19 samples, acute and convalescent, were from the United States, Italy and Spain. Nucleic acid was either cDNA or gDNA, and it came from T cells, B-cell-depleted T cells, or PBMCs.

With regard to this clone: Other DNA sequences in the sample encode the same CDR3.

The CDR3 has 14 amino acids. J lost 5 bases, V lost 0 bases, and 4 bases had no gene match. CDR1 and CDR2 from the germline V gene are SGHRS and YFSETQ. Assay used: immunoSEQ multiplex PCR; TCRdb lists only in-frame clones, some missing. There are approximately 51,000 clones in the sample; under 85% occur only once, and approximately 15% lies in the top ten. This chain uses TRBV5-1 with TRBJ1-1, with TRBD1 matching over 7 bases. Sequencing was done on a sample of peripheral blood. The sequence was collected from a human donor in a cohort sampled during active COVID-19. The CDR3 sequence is CASSLGQGYTEAFF. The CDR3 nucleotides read TGCGCCAGCAGCTTGGGACAGGGTTATACTGAAGCTTTCTTT.